The entry below describes one T cell receptor beta chain. Its antigen remains unknown. Method: immunoSEQ multiplex PCR; TCRdb's copy keeps in-frame clones and lacks some. Of around 160,000 clones in the sample, roughly four fifths were seen once. This sample is drawn from a study of T cell responses to AZD1222 COVID-19 vaccine. General study results and limits: Only a handful of people who got AZD1222 tested seropositive at baseline. After the peak T cell response, and only then, were repertoires sampled.

CDR1 is MDHEN, CDR2 SYDVKM, per germline. V trimming: 6 bases; J trimming: 4 bases; junction bases outside the gene matches: 8. The CDR3 is made up of 14 amino acids. This chain connects TRBV28 to TRBJ1-2; 7 nucleotides match TRBD1. The sample was peripheral blood, taken on day 0 of MenACWY control vaccination. The receptor's source is an adult in good health. The CDR3 sequence: CASSSMTGSYGYTF. The DNA of the CDR3 is TGTGCCAGCAGCTCCATGACAGGGAGCTATGGCTACACCTTC.